The 7 T cell receptor beta chains reported below all come from one sample, sequenced in a study of T cell repertoires in cytomegalovirus infection. MiXCR, applied by TCRdb to the reads, yields one record per CDR3 protein. Among 450,000 to 600,000 distinct CDR3 sequences listed, about 42% were seen once. For these receptors, no antigen is known. Specimen: cultured PBMCs, collected from culture after CMV antigen stimulation. The origin of the receptors is a human donor in good health (CMV status not recorded). Some clones in this sample may be carry-over from other donors' samples.

This clonotype has a handful of counts. The genes are TRBV7-2 and TRBJ2-2; 7 bases map to TRBD2. V shed 1 base, J shed 7 bases, and the junction held 9 bases outside the gene matches. Germline-derived CDR1 and CDR2 are SGHTA and FQGNSA. This CDR3 contains 16 residues. Here the CDR3 DNA reads TGTGCCAGCAGCTTAGTTGGGGGGGGAGCTTTCGGGGAGCTGTTTTTT. It encodes CASSLVGGGAFGELFF.

This clonotype was seen many times. The chain uses TRBV7-2 and TRBJ2-7; weak D call: TRBD2 (6 bases). Germline CDR1 and CDR2: SGHTA and FQGNSA. The ends were cut back, 4 bases at V and 1 base at J, with 11 bases in the middle. The CDR3 is 14 residues long. The CDR3 protein is CASSWGSGSYEQYF. DNA of the CDR3: TGTGCCAGCAGCTGGGGTAGCGGTTCCTACGAGCAGTACTTC. Full variable domain (missing parts from reference TRBV7-2 and TRBJ2-7): GAGVSQSPSNKVTEKGKDVELRCDPISGHTALYWYRQSLGQGLEFLIYFQGNSAPDKSGLPSDRFSAERTGGSVSTLTIQRTQQEDSAVYLCASSWGSGSYEQYFGPGTRLTVT.

The chain employs TRBV7-4 and TRBJ2-4; no firm D call. Germline lookup yields CDR1 SGHVT and CDR2 SQSDAQ. V lost 5 bases and J 0 bases, leaving 11 bases between the germline ends. The CDR3 contains 15 residues. CDR3 coding DNA: TGTGCCAGCAGCCCACCCCCCCTAGCCAAAAACATTCAGTACTTC. This codes for CASSPPPLAKNIQYF.

The chain has TRBV27 and TRBJ2-1; no reliable D call. V was trimmed by 5 bases and J by 5 bases, leaving 7 bases between them. Germline V gives CDR1 MNHEY, CDR2 SMNVEV (reference sequence). This CDR3 is 12 amino acids long. CDR3: CASSTPDNEQFF. Here the CDR3 DNA reads TGTGCCAGCAGTACGCCAGACAATGAGCAGTTCTTC.

This chain connects TRBV6-5 to TRBJ1-2; no clear D. The CDR3 contains 13 residues. Trimming shortened V by 6 bases and J by 6 bases, and 14 bases separated the two germline ends. Germline CDR1 MNHEY, CDR2 SVGAGI. CDR3 amino acids: CASRTSGNDGYTF. The DNA for the CDR3 is TGTGCCAGCAGGACATCCGGGAATGATGGCTACACCTTC.

This chain uses TRBV5-1 with TRBJ2-1; TRBD1 or TRBD2 may be the D gene (5 bases each). The germline V and J ends were trimmed by 4 bases and 9 bases, with 17 bases remaining between them. CDR1 is SGHRS, CDR2 YFSETQ, per germline. The CDR3 sequence is 14 residues long. CDR3: CASSEPRGEIEQFF. In nucleotides, the CDR3 is TGCGCCAGCAGCGAACCGCGAGGGGAGATTGAGCAGTTCTTC.

This chain connects TRBV19 to TRBJ2-2, with no clear D. Germline V gives CDR1 LNHDA, CDR2 SQIVND (reference sequence). V was cut by 10 bases and J by 3 bases, with 12 bases left in between. This CDR3 spans 13 amino acids. The CDR3 bases are TGTGCCACCCGTCGGGTGGACACCGGGGAGCTGTTTTTT. Translation gives CATRRVDTGELFF.